Shown below are 5 T cell receptor beta chains from a single sample sequenced in a study of vaccination and CD4 T cells after COVID-19. Each CDR3 protein gets one entry after TCRdb re-called the PCR reads with MiXCR. Of approximately 20,000 distinct CDR3 sequences in the sample, about 60% were seen once. The material was CD4+ T cells from blood, obtained after SARS-CoV-2 vaccination. The receptors stem from a human donor who had recovered from COVID-19.

The gene calls are TRBV20-1 and TRBJ1-2; TRBD1 might be the D (6 bases). From germline, CDR1 is DFQATT and CDR2 SNEGSKA (reference sequence). V lost 1 base and J lost 3, with 12 bases in between. This CDR3 has 14 amino acids. The CDR3 region has the DNA TGCAGTGCTAGAGTCCAGGGGCCCGACTATGGCTACACCTTC. Amino acids: CSARVQGPDYGYTF.

Here the CDR3 DNA reads TGTGCCAGCAGTTTTATGGATGGCTATGGCTACACCTTC. It encodes CASSFMDGYGYTF. The gene calls are TRBV12-3 or TRBV12-4 and TRBJ1-2; D is undetermined. The CDR3 is 13 amino acids. The V gene lost 3 bases and the J gene lost 4 bases, with 9 bases spanning the gap.

V is TRBV30 and J is TRBJ1-2; TRBD1 is a possible D gene (5 bases). There are 13 residues in the CDR3. Germline V gene sequence: CDR1 GTSNPN, CDR2 SVGIG (reference sequence). With 3 bases removed from V and 8 bases from J, the gap between germline ends came to 16 bases. The CDR3 DNA follows: TGTGCCTGGAGGTTAAGCGGGGCGGAAGGCTACACCTTC. It encodes CAWRLSGAEGYTF.

This clonotype showed up just once. The chain couples TRBV7-2 to TRBJ1-3; unclear D gene. V was trimmed by 3 bases and J by 4 bases, leaving 7 bases between them. CDR1 is SGHTA and CDR2 is FQGNSA in the germline V gene. The CDR3 extends over 13 amino acids. The CDR3 loop reads CASSLTRGNTIYF. Here the CDR3 DNA reads TGTGCCAGCAGCTTGACCCGCGGAAACACCATATATTTT.

This clonotype was counted only a few times. The chain links TRBV20-1 to TRBJ2-3; D may be TRBD2 (6 bases). The germline CDR1 and CDR2 sequences are DFQATT and SNEGSKA (reference sequence). The CDR3 runs to 16 residues. V shed 4 bases and J shed 3 bases, with 20 bases lying between them. The CDR3: CSATSFEWEETDTQYF. The CDR3 coding sequence is TGCAGTGCTACCTCCTTCGAGTGGGAGGAGACAGATACGCAGTATTTT.